What follows describes a single T cell receptor (beta chain). These data come from a study of blood T cell repertoires in COVID-19. From germline, CDR1 is SGHDT and CDR2 YYEEEE. The CDR3 extends over 16 amino acids. Trimming took 0 bases from V and 5 from J; bases not matched to a gene: 5. Clones were read by immunoSEQ multiplex PCR, and TCRdb kept only the in-frame ones, dropping some. The sample has approximately 300,000 clones; about 89% are singletons. The TCR was taken from a young man who had recovered from COVID-19. The J gene is TRBJ2-5, the V gene TRBV5-6; 12 nucleotides agree with TRBD1. The sequenced sample was peripheral blood. The CDR3 here is CASSLGDRGHWETQYF. CDR3 bases: TGTGCCAGCAGCTTGGGGGACAGGGGGCACTGGGAGACCCAGTACTTC.